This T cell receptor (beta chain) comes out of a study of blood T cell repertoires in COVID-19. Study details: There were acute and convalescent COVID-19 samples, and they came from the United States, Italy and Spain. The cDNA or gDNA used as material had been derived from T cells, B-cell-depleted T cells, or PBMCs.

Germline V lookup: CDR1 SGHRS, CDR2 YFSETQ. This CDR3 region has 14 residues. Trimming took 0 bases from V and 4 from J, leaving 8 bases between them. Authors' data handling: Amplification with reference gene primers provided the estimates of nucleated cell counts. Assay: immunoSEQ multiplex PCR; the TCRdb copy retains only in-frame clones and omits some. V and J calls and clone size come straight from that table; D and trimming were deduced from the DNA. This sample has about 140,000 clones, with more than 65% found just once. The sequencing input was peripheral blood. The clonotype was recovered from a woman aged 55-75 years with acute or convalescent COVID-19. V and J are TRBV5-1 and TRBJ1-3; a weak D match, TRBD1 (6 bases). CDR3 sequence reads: CASSLAGTGNTIYF. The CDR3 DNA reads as TGCGCCAGCAGCTTGGCCGGGACAGGAAACACCATATATTTT.